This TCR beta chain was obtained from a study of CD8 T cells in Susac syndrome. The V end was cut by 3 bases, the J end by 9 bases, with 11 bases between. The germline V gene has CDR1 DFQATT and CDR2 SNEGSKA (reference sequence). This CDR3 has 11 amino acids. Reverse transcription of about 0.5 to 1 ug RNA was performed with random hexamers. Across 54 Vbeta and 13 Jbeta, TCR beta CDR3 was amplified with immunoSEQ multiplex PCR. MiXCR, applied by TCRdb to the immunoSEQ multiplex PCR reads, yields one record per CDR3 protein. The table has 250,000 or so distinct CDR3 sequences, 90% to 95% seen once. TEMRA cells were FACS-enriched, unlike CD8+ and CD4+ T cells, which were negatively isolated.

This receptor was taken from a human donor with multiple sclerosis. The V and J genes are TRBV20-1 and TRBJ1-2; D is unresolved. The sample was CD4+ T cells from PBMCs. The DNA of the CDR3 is TGCAGTGCTAGTGGGGTAGGGAGCTACACCTTC. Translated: CSASGVGSYTF.